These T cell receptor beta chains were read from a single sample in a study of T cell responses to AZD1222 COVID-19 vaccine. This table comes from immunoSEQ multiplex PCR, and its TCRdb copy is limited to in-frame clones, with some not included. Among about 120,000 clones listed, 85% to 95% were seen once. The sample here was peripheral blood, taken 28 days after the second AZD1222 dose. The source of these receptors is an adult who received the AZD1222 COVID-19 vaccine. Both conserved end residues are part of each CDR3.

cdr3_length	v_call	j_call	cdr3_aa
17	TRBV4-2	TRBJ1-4	CASSQERPGTGGEKLFF
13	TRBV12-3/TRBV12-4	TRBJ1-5	CASSERANQPQHF
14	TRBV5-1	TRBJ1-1	CASSLVGTGNPAFF
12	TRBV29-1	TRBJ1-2	CSVEGTPGGYTF
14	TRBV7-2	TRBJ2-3	CASSFRGSTDTQYF
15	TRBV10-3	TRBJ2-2	CAISEATGQAGELFF
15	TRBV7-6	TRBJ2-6	CASSLRGYGANVLTF
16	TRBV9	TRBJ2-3	CASSVTPGIPTDTQYF
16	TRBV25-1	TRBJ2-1	CASSGQRVSSYNEQFF
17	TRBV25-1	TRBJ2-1	CASSDITSGTSYNEQFF
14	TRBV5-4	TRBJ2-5	CASSLVGLEETQYF
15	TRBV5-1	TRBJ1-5	CASSLGDSRNQPQHF
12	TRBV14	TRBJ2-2	CASSNNLGELFF
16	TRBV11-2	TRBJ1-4	CASSPGTRWANEKLFF
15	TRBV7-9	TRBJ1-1	CATEDSVLGNTEAFF
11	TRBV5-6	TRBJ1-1	CASSGESEAFF
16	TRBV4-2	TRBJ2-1	CASSQATSRSYNEQFF
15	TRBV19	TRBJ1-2	CASSIDLDGYYGYTF